This T cell receptor beta chain stems from a study of identical twins. Turning to this clonotype: Its antigen is as yet unknown.

Overall study results and limits: Zero-insertion results could be subject to partial confounding by invariant MAIT and iNKT cells. Sharing of beta out-of-frame sequences by twins showed a weaker excess. Cross-sectional statistical analysis, not tracking of the same donors, underpinned the conclusions.

The CDR3 is 19 amino acids. Germline loops: CDR1 LGHDT, CDR2 YNNKEL (reference sequence). The V and J ends lost 0 bases and 1 base, in that order; junction bases with no gene match: 8. Template switching added a universal primer site, and cDNA bore unique molecular identifiers. TCRdb re-called the 5' RACE reads through MiXCR, storing one row per CDR3 protein. The table records 1.5 million to 2 million distinct CDR3 sequences, around 29% of them present only once. This receptor was obtained from a newborn girl in good health. Source material: cord blood. The gene calls are TRBV3-1 and TRBJ2-1; 11 positions match TRBD2. The CDR3 protein is CASSQDPTSGMGSYNEQFF. Here the CDR3 DNA reads TGTGCCAGCAGCCAAGATCCGACTAGCGGGATGGGATCCTACAATGAGCAGTTCTTC.